These T cell receptor beta chains were read from a single sample in a study of T cells in Graves' hyperthyroidism and ophthalmopathy. TCRdb redid the calling of the multiplex PCR reads with MiXCR, one entry per CDR3 protein. The top ten hold approximately 4.3% of the sample, which has hundreds of thousands of distinct CDR3 sequences, roughly 15% seen once. Sequencing was performed on blood. These receptors all come from a woman aged 40 to 49 with Graves' ophthalmopathy. Each CDR3 is given with its conserved first and last residue. Fields, in order: D gene, V gene, J gene, clone size, CDR3 DNA, CDR3 protein. D genes are given only for firm matches. Only part of the rows carry a size: once, few, many, or a class if the clone is expanded.

NA	TRBV20-1	TRBJ1-2	many	TGCAGTGCTAGAGTAGCTAACTATGGCTACACCTTC	CSARVANYGYTF
TRBD1	TRBV7-6	TRBJ2-2	few	TGTGCCAGCAGCACCGGGACAGCCGGGGAGCTGTTTTTT	CASSTGTAGELFF
TRBD2	TRBV28	TRBJ2-7	many	TGTGCCAGTTTGGGGAGGGTTGTGCCTGCCGAGCAGTACTTC	CASLGRVVPAEQYF
TRBD1	TRBV7-2	TRBJ1-2	many	TGTGCCAGCAGCTTAGCCAGGGGGGACGACTATGGCTACACCTTC	CASSLARGDDYGYTF
TRBD2	TRBV2	TRBJ2-1	many	TGTGCCAGCAGTCATTTCCTAGCGGGAAGCTCCTACAATGGGCAGTTCTTC	CASSHFLAGSSYNGQFF
NA	TRBV6-5	TRBJ2-7	many	TGTGCCAGCAGTTACAAAGCATCCTACGAGCAGTACTTC	CASSYKASYEQYF
NA	TRBV10-3	TRBJ2-7	many	TGTGCCATCAGTGATCGTCAAGGCTACGAGCAGTACTTC	CAISDRQGYEQYF
NA	TRBV6-2/TRBV6-3	TRBJ2-7	many	TGTGCCAGCAGTGCCCAGGGGTACGAGCAGTACTTC	CASSAQGYEQYF
NA	TRBV4-2	TRBJ1-3	few	TGTGCCAGCAGCCAAGAAGACCGCTCTGGAAACACCATATATTTT	CASSQEDRSGNTIYF
TRBD1	TRBV11-2	TRBJ2-7	NA	TGTGCCAGCAGCTTAGAGGGCCTGGGACAGGGGTCCTACGAGCAGTACTTC	CASSLEGLGQGSYEQYF
TRBD1	TRBV12-3/TRBV12-4	TRBJ1-5	many	TGTGCCAGCAGACCGGACAGGGTGAGTCAGCCCCAGCATTTT	CASRPDRVSQPQHF
NA	TRBV28	TRBJ2-7	few	TGTGCCAGCAGTTCCCTGACAGCTAAGGGCTACGAGCAGTACTTC	CASSSLTAKGYEQYF
TRBD1	TRBV28	TRBJ2-7	many	TGTGCCAGCACCCAGGACAGGGAGGACTACGAGCAGTACTTC	CASTQDREDYEQYF
TRBD2	TRBV5-1	TRBJ2-5	few	TGCGCCAGCAGCGACCTGGGGGGGGAGGGGACCCAGTACTTC	CASSDLGGEGTQYF
TRBD1	TRBV7-3	TRBJ1-2	many	TGTGCCAGCAGCCCCGCCCCGGGACAGGGCTATGGCTACACCTTC	CASSPAPGQGYGYTF
TRBD1	TRBV20-1	TRBJ1-5	many	TGCAGTGCCAAACCGTTTCAGGGGGCGTATCAGCCCCAGCATTTT	CSAKPFQGAYQPQHF
NA	TRBV28	TRBJ2-2	many	TGTGCCAGCAGTTTTTCTCAGAACACCGGGGAGCTGTTTTTT	CASSFSQNTGELFF
NA	TRBV6-4	TRBJ2-3	NA	TGTGCCAGCAGTGACGAGGGTACGGGGTCAGATACGCAGTATTTT	CASSDEGTGSDTQYF
TRBD1	TRBV28	TRBJ2-7	many	TGTGCCAGCAGGCTTCGGGACAGGGGGACCTACGAGCAGTACTTC	CASRLRDRGTYEQYF
NA	TRBV27	TRBJ2-6	many	TGTGCCAGCAGTTCGCGGGTAGTCTCTGGGGCCAACGTCCTGACTTTC	CASSSRVVSGANVLTF
NA	TRBV29-1	TRBJ2-7	NA	TGCAGCGTTGAAACCGGTGAGGCGCAGTACTTC	CSVETGEAQYF
NA	TRBV12-3/TRBV12-4	TRBJ1-6	NA	TGTGCCAGCAGTTTCGGACAGCCTAATTCACCCCTCCACTTT	CASSFGQPNSPLHF
NA	TRBV12-3/TRBV12-4	TRBJ2-7	few	TGTGCCAGCAGTTTCGGTAGTTTCGGCGAGCAGTACTTC	CASSFGSFGEQYF
NA	TRBV6-1	TRBJ1-5	NA	TGTGCCAGCAGCAAGGATGGAATTTATAGCAATCAGCCCCAGCATTTT	CASSKDGIYSNQPQHF
TRBD2	TRBV6-1	TRBJ2-2	many	TGTGCCAGCTCTAGCGGAAACGCGAACACCGGGGAGCTGTTTTTT	CASSSGNANTGELFF
TRBD1	TRBV6-5	TRBJ1-2	many	TGTGCCAGCTGCCAGGGGGCTAACTATGGCTACACCTTC	CASCQGANYGYTF
NA	TRBV2	TRBJ2-5	many	TGTGCCAGCCAGGTCGAGAAAGAGACCCAGTACTTC	CASQVEKETQYF
TRBD2	TRBV11-1	TRBJ2-7	few	TGTGCCAGCAGCTTACCCTTGGGACTAGCGGATTCCTACGAGCAGTACTTC	CASSLPLGLADSYEQYF
NA	TRBV7-8	TRBJ2-3	many	TGTGCCAGCAGCTTAGCTCTCGGGACAGATACGCAGTATTTT	CASSLALGTDTQYF
NA	TRBV12-3/TRBV12-4	TRBJ2-7	many	TGTGCCAGCAGTTTAAAGGCCAGTAACCTCTACGAGCAGTACTTC	CASSLKASNLYEQYF
NA	TRBV11-2	TRBJ2-5	NA	TGTGCCAGCAGCCAGGAGGTCAGCACACGTCCCCAGGGAGAGACCCAGTACTTC	CASSQEVSTRPQGETQYF
NA	TRBV19	TRBJ1-5	few	TGTGCCAGTAGTGCTGGCGGCAGAATGGAACCCCAGCATTTT	CASSAGGRMEPQHF
NA	TRBV3-1	TRBJ1-3	few	TGTGCCAGCAGCCAAGATGGGCGGGGCTCTGGAAACACCATATATTTT	CASSQDGRGSGNTIYF
NA	TRBV12-3/TRBV12-4	TRBJ1-3	NA	TGTGCCAGCAGCCACCTCAATGGAAACACCATATATTTT	CASSHLNGNTIYF
TRBD2	TRBV7-2	TRBJ2-7	many	TGTGCCAGCAGCTCTTTTGGGACTAGCGAGTACGAGCAGTACTTC	CASSSFGTSEYEQYF
NA	TRBV6-2/TRBV6-3	TRBJ2-2	many	TGTGCCAGCAGAGACAATGTGGTCACCGGGGAGCTGTTTTTT	CASRDNVVTGELFF
TRBD2	TRBV20-1	TRBJ2-5	many	TGCAGTGCTAGGGCTAGCGGGATCGGGAAGACCCAGTACTTC	CSARASGIGKTQYF
TRBD2	TRBV19	TRBJ2-7	NA	TGTGCCAGTAGCCGGACCTGGACTAGCGGTACCTACGAGCAGTACTTC	CASSRTWTSGTYEQYF
TRBD1	TRBV19	TRBJ1-2	many	TGTGCCAGTAGCAATGGACAGGGTAGGCACTATGGCTACACCTTC	CASSNGQGRHYGYTF
NA	TRBV5-1	TRBJ2-7	many	TGCGCCAGCAGCTTGGAAGGAGACGACCTGGGAGGCTACGAGCAGTACTTC	CASSLEGDDLGGYEQYF
TRBD1	TRBV27	TRBJ2-7	NA	TGTGCCAACTCTACCGGGACAGCTCAATCCTCCTCCTACGAGCAGTACTTC	CANSTGTAQSSSYEQYF
TRBD1	TRBV7-9	TRBJ1-1	many	TGTGCCAGCAGCTCATCGACAGGGGGCTTCACTGAAGCTTTCTTT	CASSSSTGGFTEAFF
TRBD1	TRBV20-1	TRBJ1-2	many	TGCAGTGCTGGGACAGGGTACTATGGCTACACCTTC	CSAGTGYYGYTF
NA	TRBV29-1	TRBJ2-7	many	TGCAGCGTTGAGGGGGGAACCAGCTCCTACGAGCAGTACTTC	CSVEGGTSSYEQYF
NA	TRBV6-1	TRBJ1-1	many	TGTGCCAGCAGTGAGGGGAGTCTGAACACTGAAGCTTTCTTT	CASSEGSLNTEAFF
NA	TRBV29-1	TRBJ2-5	few	TGCAGCGTTGATTTTCCAGCAGCGTACCAAGAGACCCAGTACTTC	CSVDFPAAYQETQYF
TRBD2	TRBV2	TRBJ2-2	NA	TGTGCCAGCAGTATCGGACTAGCCAACACCGGGGAGCTGTTTTTT	CASSIGLANTGELFF
NA	TRBV2	TRBJ1-2	many	TGTGCCAGCAGGGTGGGGGGGGCGGCAGGCTATGGCTACACCTTC	CASRVGGAAGYGYTF